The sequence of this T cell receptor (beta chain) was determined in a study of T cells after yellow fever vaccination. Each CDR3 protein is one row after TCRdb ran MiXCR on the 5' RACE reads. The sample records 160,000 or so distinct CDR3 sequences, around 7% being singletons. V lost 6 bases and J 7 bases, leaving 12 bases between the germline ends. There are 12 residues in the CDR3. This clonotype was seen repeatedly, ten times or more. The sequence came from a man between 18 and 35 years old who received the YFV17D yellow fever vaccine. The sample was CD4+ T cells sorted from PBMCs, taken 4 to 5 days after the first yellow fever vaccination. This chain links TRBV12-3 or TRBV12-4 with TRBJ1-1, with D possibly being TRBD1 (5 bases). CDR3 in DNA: TGTGCCAGCAGGGCCGGGACCGTTGAAGCTTTCTTT. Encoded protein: CASRAGTVEAFF.